The present TCR beta chain was sequenced within a study of T-cell reconstitution after alpha-beta-depleted transplantation in children. This clonotype was seen repeatedly, ten times or more. What it recognizes is unknown. Findings and limits, study-wide: Surviving recipient T cells and thymic progenitors underlay high day-60 TCRbeta diversity in some patients.

This CDR3 contains 15 residues. In germline, CDR1 is SGHRS, CDR2 YFSETQ. Germline trimming cut 4 bases from V and 5 bases from J; bases unmatched to any gene: 7. It was with unique molecular identifiers that the TCRbeta library was prepared. One entry per CDR3 protein results from TCRdb running MiXCR on the PCR reads. The sample consists of fewer than 700,000 distinct CDR3 sequences, more than 20% of them appearing once. The sequences come from PBMCs, mostly from graft donor cells, collected 360 days after TCRalphabeta/CD19-depleted stem cell transplant. The chain recombines TRBV5-1 with TRBJ2-1; TRBD1 matches 9 bases. The clonotype comes from a boy in the first two years of life who had a stem cell transplant for acute myeloid leukemia, so the T cells may come from the graft donor. CDR3: CASSLAGTGNNEQFF. CDR3 nucleotides: TGCGCCAGCAGCCTAGCCGGGACAGGGAACAATGAGCAGTTCTTC.